The 8 T cell receptor beta chains below come from one sample, sequenced in a study of T cell repertoires in cytomegalovirus infection. TCRdb reprocessed the reads via MiXCR and lists one record per CDR3 protein. The table records hundreds of thousands of distinct CDR3 sequences, approximately 10% of them present only once. Sample: PBMCs. The origin of the receptors is a human donor in good health (CMV status not recorded). Some clones in this sample may be carry-over from other donors' samples.

Ten or more counts support this clonotype. As DNA, the CDR3 is TGCAGTGCTGGGGGGACCTCCCTCTCTGAAGCTTTCTTT. This gives the protein CSAGGTSLSEAFF. This chain connects TRBV20-1 to TRBJ1-1, with D maybe TRBD1 (5 bases). Germline CDR1 DFQATT, CDR2 SNEGSKA (reference sequence). CDR3 size: 13 residues. V dropped 5 bases and J dropped 6 bases, with 16 bases sitting between them.

The sample holds many counts of this clonotype. The chain links TRBV19 to TRBJ1-5, with D unclear. Per germline, CDR1 LNHDA and CDR2 SQIVND (reference sequence). The CDR3 sequence is 15 residues long. Trimming took 6 bases from V and 6 from J, leaving 18 bases between them. CDR3 protein: CASREPTDRAQPQHF. The CDR3 nucleotides read TGTGCCAGTAGGGAACCCACCGACCGGGCTCAGCCCCAGCATTTT.

This clonotype was observed at least ten times. This chain links TRBV28 with TRBJ1-5; 9 bases match TRBD1. V lost 3 bases to trimming and J lost 7 bases; unmatched junction nucleotides: 7. There are 15 residues in the CDR3. Germline V gives CDR1 MDHEN, CDR2 SYDVKM. The DNA of the CDR3 is TGTGCCAGCAGTTTCAGAAGGACAGGGGCCCAGCCCCAGCATTTT. Protein: CASSFRRTGAQPQHF.

This clonotype turned up a few times. The V gene is TRBV14, the J gene TRBJ1-6; 9 bases line up with TRBD1. The junction had 6 bases not matched to a gene; V was cut back by 3 bases and J by 6 bases. This CDR3 contains 16 residues. Germline values: CDR1 SGHDN, CDR2 FVKESK. The CDR3 sequence is CASSQGTGFGNSPLHF. DNA for the CDR3: TGTGCCAGCAGCCAGGGGACAGGGTTTGGTAATTCACCCCTCCACTTT.

This clonotype was seen ten or more times. The rearrangement uses TRBV20-1 and TRBJ2-5; TRBD2 might be the D (6 bases). V was pared by 0 bases and J by 4 bases, with 15 bases between. Germline V gene sequence: CDR1 DFQATT, CDR2 SNEGSKA (reference sequence). CDR3 length: 15 residues. CDR3 coding DNA: TGCAGTGCTAGAGAGAGGAGGGGACTTGGAGAGACCCAGTACTTC. As protein: CSARERRGLGETQYF.

This clonotype was seen repeatedly, ten times or more. J is TRBJ1-2 and V is TRBV5-1; D gene unclear. The V end was cut by 5 bases, the J end by 8 bases, with 16 bases between. The CDR3 spans 13 residues. Germline assignment: CDR1 SGHRS and CDR2 YFSETQ. The CDR3 DNA sequence: TGCGCCAGCAGGAAGAGCGTGGGAGAGGGCTACACCTTC. Residues: CASRKSVGEGYTF.

This clonotype came up many times. The chain recombines TRBV6-5 with TRBJ2-3; D unresolved. Germline loops: CDR1 MNHEY, CDR2 SVGAGI. V lost 5 bases and J lost 4, with 10 bases in between. The CDR3 has 13 amino acids. Here the CDR3 reads CASSLFGADTQYF. CDR3 sequence (DNA): TGTGCCAGCAGTCTCTTTGGAGCAGATACGCAGTATTTT.

The table lists this clonotype with many counts. The rearrangement uses TRBV27 and TRBJ2-6; TRBD1 might be the D (5 bases). Germline values: CDR1 MNHEY, CDR2 SMNVEV (reference sequence). The CDR3 has 16 amino acids. V lost 1 base, J lost 1 base, and 8 bases lay in between. Written as DNA, the CDR3 is TGTGCCAGCAGTTTATTCAAGGGGTCTGGGGCCAACGTCCTGACTTTC. Translation gives CASSLFKGSGANVLTF.